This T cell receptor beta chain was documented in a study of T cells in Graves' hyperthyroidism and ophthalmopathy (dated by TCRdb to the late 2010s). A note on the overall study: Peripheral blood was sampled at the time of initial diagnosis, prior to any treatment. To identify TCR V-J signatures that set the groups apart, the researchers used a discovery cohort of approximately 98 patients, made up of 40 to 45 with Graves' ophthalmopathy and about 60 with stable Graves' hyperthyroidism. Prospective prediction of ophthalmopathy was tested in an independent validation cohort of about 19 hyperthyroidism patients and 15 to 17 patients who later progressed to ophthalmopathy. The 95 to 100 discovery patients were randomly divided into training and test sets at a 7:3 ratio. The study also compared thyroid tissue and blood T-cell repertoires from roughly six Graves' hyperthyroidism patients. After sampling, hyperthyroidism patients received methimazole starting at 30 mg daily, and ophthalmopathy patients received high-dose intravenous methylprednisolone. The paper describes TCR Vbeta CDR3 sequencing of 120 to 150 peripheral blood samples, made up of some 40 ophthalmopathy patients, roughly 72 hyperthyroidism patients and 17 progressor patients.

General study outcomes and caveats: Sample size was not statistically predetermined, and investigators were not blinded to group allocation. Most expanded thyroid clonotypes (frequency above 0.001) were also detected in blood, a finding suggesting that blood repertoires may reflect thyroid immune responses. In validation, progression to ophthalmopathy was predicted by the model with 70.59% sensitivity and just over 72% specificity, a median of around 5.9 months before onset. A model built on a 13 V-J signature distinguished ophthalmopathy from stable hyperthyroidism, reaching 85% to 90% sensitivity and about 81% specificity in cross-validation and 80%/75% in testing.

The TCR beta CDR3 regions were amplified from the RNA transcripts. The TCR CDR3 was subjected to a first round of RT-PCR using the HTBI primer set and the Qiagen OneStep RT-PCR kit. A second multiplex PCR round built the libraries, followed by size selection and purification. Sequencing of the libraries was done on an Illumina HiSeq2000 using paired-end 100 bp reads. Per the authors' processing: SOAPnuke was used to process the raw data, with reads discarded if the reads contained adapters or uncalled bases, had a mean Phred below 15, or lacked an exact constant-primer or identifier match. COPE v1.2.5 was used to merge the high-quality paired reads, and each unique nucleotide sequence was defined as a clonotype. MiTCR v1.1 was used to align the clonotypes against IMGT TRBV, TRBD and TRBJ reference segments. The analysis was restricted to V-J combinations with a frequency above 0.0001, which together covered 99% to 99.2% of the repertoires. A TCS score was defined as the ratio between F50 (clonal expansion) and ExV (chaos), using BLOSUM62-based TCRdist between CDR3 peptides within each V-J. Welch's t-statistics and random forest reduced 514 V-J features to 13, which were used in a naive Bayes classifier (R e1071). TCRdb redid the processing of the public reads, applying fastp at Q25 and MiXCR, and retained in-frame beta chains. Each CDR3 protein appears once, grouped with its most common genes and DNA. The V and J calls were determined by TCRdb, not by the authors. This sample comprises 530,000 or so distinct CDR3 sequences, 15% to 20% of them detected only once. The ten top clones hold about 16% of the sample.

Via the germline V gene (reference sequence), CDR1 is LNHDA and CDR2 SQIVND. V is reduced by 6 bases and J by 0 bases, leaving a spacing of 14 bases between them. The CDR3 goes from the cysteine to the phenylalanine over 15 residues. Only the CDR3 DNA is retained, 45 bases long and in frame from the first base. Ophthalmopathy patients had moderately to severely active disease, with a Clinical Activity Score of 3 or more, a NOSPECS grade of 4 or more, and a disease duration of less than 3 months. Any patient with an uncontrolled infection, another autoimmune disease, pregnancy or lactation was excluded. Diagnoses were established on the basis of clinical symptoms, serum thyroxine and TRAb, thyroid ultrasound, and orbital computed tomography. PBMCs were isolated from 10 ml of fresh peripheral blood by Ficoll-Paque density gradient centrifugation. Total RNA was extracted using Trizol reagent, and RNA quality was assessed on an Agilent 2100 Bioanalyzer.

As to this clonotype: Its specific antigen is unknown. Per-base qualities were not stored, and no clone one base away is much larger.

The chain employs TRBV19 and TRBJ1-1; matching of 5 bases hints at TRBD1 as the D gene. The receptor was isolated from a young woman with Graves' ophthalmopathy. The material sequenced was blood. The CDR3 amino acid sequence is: CASRISRAMNTEAFF. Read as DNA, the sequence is TGTGCCAGTAGGATATCCAGGGCTATGAACACTGAAGCTTTCTTT.